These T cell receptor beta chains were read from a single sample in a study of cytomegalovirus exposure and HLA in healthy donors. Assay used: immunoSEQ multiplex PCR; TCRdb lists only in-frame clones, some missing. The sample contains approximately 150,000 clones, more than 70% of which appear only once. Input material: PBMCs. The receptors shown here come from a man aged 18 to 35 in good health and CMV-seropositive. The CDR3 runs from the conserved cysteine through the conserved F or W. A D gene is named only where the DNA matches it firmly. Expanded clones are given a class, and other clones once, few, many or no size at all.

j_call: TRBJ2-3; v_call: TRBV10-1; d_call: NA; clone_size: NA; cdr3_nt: TGCGCCAGCAGTGATTCGGGTCTCACAGATACGCAGTATTTT; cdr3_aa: CASSDSGLTDTQYF
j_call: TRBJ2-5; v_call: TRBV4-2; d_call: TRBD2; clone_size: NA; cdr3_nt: TGTGCCAGCAGCCAAGGGGCGGGAGGGGGACCCGAGACCCAGTACTTC; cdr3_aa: CASSQGAGGGPETQYF
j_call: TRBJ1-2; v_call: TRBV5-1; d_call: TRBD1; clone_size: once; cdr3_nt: TGCGCCAGCAGCTTGGACGGGACAGGGCTTAACTATGGCTACACCTTC; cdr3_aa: CASSLDGTGLNYGYTF
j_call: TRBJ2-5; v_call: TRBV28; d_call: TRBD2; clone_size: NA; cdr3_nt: TGTGCCAGCAGTTTACCAGGATTTAGCGGGATTGAGACCCAGTACTTC; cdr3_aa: CASSLPGFSGIETQYF
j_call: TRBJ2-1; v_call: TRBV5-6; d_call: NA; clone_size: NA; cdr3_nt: TGTGCCAGCAGCTTGGAGGGGGTCCTGAGCTCCTACAATGAGCAGTTCTTC; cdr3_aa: CASSLEGVLSSYNEQFF
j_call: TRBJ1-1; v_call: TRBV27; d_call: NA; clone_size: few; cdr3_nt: TGTGCCAGCAGTCTTGGCAGGGTTAACACTGAAGCTTTCTTT; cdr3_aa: CASSLGRVNTEAFF
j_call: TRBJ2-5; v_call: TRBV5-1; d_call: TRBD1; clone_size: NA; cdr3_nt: TGCGCCAGCAGCTTCTACGGGACAGGGCCGGGAGAGACCCAGTACTTC; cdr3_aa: CASSFYGTGPGETQYF
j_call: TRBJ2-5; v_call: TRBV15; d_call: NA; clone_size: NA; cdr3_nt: TGTGCCACCAGCACGGGATTCCAAGAGACCCAGTACTTC; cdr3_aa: CATSTGFQETQYF
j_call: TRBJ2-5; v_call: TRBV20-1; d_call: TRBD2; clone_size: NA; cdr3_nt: TGCAGTGCGGGACTACTCACCACCCAGTACTTC; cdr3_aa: CSAGLLTTQYF
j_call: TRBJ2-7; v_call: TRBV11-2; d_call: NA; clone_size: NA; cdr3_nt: TGTGCCAGCAGCCTCTTGGGGGGAACCTACGAGCAGTACTTC; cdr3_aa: CASSLLGGTYEQYF
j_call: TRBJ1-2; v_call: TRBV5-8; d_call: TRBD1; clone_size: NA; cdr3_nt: TGTGCCAGCAGCACCGGACAGGGAGCTTCGAGATATGGCTACACCTTC; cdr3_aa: CASSTGQGASRYGYTF
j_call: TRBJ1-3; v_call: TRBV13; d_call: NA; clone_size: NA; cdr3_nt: TGTGCCAGCAGCTTCCTGAGCTCTGGAAACACCATATATTTT; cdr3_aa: CASSFLSSGNTIYF
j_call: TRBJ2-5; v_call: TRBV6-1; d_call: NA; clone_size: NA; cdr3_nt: TGTGCCAGCAGTGAAGGACTAGAAGAGACCCAGTACTTC; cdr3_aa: CASSEGLEETQYF
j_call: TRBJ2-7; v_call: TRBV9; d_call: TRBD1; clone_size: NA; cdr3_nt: TGTGCCAGCAGCGTAGCAGGGGGCAGGAACTACGAGCAGTACTTC; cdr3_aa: CASSVAGGRNYEQYF
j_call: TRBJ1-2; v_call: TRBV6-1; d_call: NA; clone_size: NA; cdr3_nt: TGTGCCAGCAGTGAAGCGCTTCTCGGGGGAAAGTATCTTGGCTACACCTTC; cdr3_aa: CASSEALLGGKYLGYTF
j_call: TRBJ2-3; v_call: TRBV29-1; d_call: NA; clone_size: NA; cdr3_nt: TGCAGCGTGTCGGCGACTAGTACGAAGACCGGCACAGATACGCAGTATTTT; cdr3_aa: CSVSATSTKTGTDTQYF
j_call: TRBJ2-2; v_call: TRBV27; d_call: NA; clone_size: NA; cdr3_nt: TGTGCCAGCAGTTTTCGGTCCGGGGAGCTGTTTTTT; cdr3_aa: CASSFRSGELFF
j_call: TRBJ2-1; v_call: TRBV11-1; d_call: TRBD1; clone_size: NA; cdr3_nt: TGTGCCAGCAGCCTCGACAGGGGAGAGCAGTTCTTC; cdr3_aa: CASSLDRGEQFF
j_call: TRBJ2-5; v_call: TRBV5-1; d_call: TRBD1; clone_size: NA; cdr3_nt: TGCGCCAGCAGCTTAATCCCGGGACAGCAAGAGACCCAGTACTTC; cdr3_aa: CASSLIPGQQETQYF
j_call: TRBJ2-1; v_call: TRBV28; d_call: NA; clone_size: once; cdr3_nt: TGTGCCAGCAGTTTAGGGGGCCTGAGCTCCTACAATGAGCAGTTCTTC; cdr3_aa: CASSLGGLSSYNEQFF
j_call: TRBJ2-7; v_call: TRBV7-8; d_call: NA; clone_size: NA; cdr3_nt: TGTGCCAGCAGCTTAGGGGGACTTATGGGGGAGCAGTACTTC; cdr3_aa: CASSLGGLMGEQYF
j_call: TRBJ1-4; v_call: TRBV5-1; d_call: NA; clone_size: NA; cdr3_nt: TGCGCCAGCAGCTTGGGCCCCGGGGAGGAAAAACTGTTTTTT; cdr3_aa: CASSLGPGEEKLFF
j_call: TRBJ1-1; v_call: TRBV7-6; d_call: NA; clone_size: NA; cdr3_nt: TGTGCCAGCAGCGCAACAGTGAACACTGAAGCTTTCTTT; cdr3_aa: CASSATVNTEAFF
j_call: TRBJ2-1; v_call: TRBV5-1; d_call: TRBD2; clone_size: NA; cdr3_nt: TGCGCCAGCAGCTTGACTAGCGTATACAATGAGCAGTTCTTC; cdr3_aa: CASSLTSVYNEQFF
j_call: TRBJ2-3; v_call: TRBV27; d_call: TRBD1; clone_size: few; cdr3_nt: TGTGCCAGCAGGAACACCCAGGGGGTCACAGATACGCAGTATTTT; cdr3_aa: CASRNTQGVTDTQYF
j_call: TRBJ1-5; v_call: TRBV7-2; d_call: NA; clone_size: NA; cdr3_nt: TGTGCCAGCAGCTTAGACGGAAGTGGGGCCTTAAATCAGCCCCAGCATTTT; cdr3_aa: CASSLDGSGALNQPQHF
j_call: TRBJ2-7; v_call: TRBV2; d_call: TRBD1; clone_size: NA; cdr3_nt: TGTGCCAGCAGTGCACAGGGGTCCTACGAGCAGTACTTC; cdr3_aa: CASSAQGSYEQYF
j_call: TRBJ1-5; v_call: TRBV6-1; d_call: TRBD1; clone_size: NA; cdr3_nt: TGTGCCAGCAGTGAAGAAGGCAGGGGGTATCAGCCCCAGCATTTT; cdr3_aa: CASSEEGRGYQPQHF
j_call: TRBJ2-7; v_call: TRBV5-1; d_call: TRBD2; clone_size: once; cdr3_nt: TGCGCCAGCAGCTCCGGTAGCGGGACTACACTATACGAGCAGTACTTC; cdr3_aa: CASSSGSGTTLYEQYF
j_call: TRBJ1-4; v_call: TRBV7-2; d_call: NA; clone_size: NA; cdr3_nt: TGTGCCAGCAGCCCTAACAGACAGGAAGAACTGTTTTTT; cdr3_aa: CASSPNRQEELFF
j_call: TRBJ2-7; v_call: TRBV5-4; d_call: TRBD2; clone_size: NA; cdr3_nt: TGTGCCAGCAGCAAACGGACTAGCGGGAGTGACGAGCAGTACTTC; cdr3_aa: CASSKRTSGSDEQYF
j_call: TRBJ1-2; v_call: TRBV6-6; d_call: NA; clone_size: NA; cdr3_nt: TGTGCCAGCAGTTTAACAGGCCCCGGGGGGGGCTACACCTTC; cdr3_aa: CASSLTGPGGGYTF
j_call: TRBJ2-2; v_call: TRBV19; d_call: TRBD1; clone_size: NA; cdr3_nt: TGTGCCAGTATCACCTCAGGGGGCTTCTCCGGGGAGCTGTTTTTT; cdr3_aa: CASITSGGFSGELFF
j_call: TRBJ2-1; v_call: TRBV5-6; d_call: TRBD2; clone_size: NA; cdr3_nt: TGTGCCAGCAGTGGGGCGGGAGGGCCTGAAGAGCAGTTCTTC; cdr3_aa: CASSGAGGPEEQFF
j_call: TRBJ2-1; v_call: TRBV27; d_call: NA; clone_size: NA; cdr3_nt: TGTGCCAGCAGGGGGGGACTCAACAATGAGCAGTTCTTC; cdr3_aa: CASRGGLNNEQFF
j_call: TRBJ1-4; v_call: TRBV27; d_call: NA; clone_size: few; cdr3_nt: TGTGCCAGCAGTTTATCGTTTGCCGGGACATGGGGTGAAAAACTGTTTTTT; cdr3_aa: CASSLSFAGTWGEKLFF
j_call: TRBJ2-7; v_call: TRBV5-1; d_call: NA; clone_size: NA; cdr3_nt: TGCGCCAGCAGCTCTACTTCCGGGTACAACTCCTACGAGCAGTACTTC; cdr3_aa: CASSSTSGYNSYEQYF
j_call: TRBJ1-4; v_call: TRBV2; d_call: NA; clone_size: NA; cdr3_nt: TGTTCCACACAACCTGGGGGCCCAACTAATGAAAAACTGTTTTTT; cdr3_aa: CSTQPGGPTNEKLFF
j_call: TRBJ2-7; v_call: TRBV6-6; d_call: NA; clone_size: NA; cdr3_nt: TGTGCCAGCAGTTCCCACGGCGAGCAGTACTTC; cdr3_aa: CASSSHGEQYF
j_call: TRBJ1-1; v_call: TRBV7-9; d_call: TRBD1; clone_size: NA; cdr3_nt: TGTGCCAGCAGCCCCAGGGGGGCCGGGACTGAAGCTTTCTTT; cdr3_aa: CASSPRGAGTEAFF
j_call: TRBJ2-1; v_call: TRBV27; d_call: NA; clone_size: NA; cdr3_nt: TGTGCCAGCAGTTTAGGGTCAGGTCTAGCAAGTGAGCAGTTCTTC; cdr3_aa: CASSLGSGLASEQFF
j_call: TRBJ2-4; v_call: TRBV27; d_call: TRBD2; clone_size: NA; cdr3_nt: TGTGCCAGCAGTTTGGATGGACTAGCCTGCCATCAGTACTTC; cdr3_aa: CASSLDGLACHQYF
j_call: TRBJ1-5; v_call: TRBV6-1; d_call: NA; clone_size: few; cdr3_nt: TGTGCCAGCAGTGCGGGACAAAGCAATCAGCCCCAGCATTTT; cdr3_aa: CASSAGQSNQPQHF
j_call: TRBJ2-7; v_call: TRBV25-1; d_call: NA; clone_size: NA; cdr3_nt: TGTGCCAGCAGTGGGGCTAACAAGATCTACGAGCAGTACTTC; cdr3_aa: CASSGANKIYEQYF
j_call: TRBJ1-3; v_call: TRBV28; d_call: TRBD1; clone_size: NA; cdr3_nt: TGTCCCAGCAGTTTCACAGGGGCAGGTGGAAACACCATATATTTT; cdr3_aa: CPSSFTGAGGNTIYF
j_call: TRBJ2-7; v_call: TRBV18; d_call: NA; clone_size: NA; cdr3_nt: TGTGCCAGCTCACCACGTGGGAGAGACGAGCAGTACTTC; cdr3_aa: CASSPRGRDEQYF
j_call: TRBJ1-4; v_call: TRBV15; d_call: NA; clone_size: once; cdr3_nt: TGTGCCACCAGCAGGGCGGTCGGGGAAGTTACTAATGAAAAACTGCTTTTT; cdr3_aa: CATSRAVGEVTNEKLLF
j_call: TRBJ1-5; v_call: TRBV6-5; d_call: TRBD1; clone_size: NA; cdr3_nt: TGTGCCAGCAGTGCCCAGGGGGCTGGCAATCAGCCCCAGCATTTT; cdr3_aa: CASSAQGAGNQPQHF
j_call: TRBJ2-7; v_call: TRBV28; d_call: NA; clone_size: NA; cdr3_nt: TGTGCCAGCAGTCCCCCGGGGGGCTCGGGCGAGCAGTACTTC; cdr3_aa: CASSPPGGSGEQYF
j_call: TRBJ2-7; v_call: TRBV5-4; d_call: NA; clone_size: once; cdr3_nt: TGTGCCAGCAGCTTGTCGGGGAGCTCCTACGAGCAGTACTTC; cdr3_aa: CASSLSGSSYEQYF
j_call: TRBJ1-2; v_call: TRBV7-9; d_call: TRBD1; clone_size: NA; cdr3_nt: TGTGCCAGCAGCCCAGGGACAGACTCTAACTATGGCTACACCTTC; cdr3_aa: CASSPGTDSNYGYTF
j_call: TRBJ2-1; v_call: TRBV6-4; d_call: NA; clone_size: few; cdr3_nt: TGTGCCAGCAGCCCTAAGGGGGAAATCAATGAGCAGTTCTTC; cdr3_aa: CASSPKGEINEQFF
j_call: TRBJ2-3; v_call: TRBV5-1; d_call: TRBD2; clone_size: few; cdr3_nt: TGCGCCAGCAGCTTGGCAGCGGGAAACACAGATACGCAGTATTTT; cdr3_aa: CASSLAAGNTDTQYF
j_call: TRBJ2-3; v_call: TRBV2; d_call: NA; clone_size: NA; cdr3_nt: TGTGCCAGCAGTCCTCGACTTATACCTAGCACAGATACGCAGTATTTT; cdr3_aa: CASSPRLIPSTDTQYF
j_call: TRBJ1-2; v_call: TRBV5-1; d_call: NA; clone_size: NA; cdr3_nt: TGCGCCAGCAGCTTGGGGTGGGCCGTCTCGCTAAACTATGGCTACACCTTC; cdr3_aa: CASSLGWAVSLNYGYTF